Shown below are 21 T cell receptor beta chains from a single sample sequenced in a study of beta chain features in type 1 diabetes. Their antigen targets remain unknown. Expressed TCRB transcripts were sequenced after all isolated RNA was converted to cDNA. Data came from immunoSEQ multiplex PCR; TCRdb stores just in-frame clones and leaves some out. The sample includes tens of thousands of clones, approximately 62% of them seen just once. Broader study findings: All four CD4+ subsets from Type 1 diabetes patients carried moderately but significantly shorter TCRB CDR3s.

Input material: Tregs from blood. These receptors were taken from a young man with type 1 diabetes. Some clones in this sample may be carry-over from other donors' samples.

This chain links TRBV4-2 with TRBJ1-6; 10 bases match TRBD1. This CDR3 contains 15 residues. The germline CDR1 and CDR2 sequences are LGHNA and YNFKEQ. V shed 4 bases, J shed 6 bases, and the junction held 3 bases outside the gene matches. The CDR3, as DNA: TGTGCCAGCAGCCCGCGACAGGGGGCTAATTCACCCCTCCACTTT. It encodes CASSPRQGANSPLHF.

V is TRBV9 and J is TRBJ2-7; 7 positions agree with TRBD2. V shed 4 bases, J shed 5 bases, and the junction held 9 bases outside the gene matches. Germline CDR1 and CDR2: SGDLS and YYNGEE. The CDR3 is 14 residues long. The CDR3 DNA reads TGTGCCAGCAGCCCGGGGGGAGGGGAGAACGAGCAGTACTTC. Amino acid sequence: CASSPGGGENEQYF.

The V and J genes are TRBV5-1 and TRBJ2-5; D is unclear. The J call could be wrong; TRBJ2-7 is a better fit for the DNA end. Per the germline V gene, CDR1 is SGHRS and CDR2 is YFSETQ. This CDR3 spans 11 amino acids. The CDR3, as DNA: TGCGCCAGCAGCTTAGGACACGAGCAGTACTTC. This encodes CASSLGHEQYF.

The V and J genes are TRBV28 and TRBJ1-5; no clear D gene. With 6 bases removed from V and 4 bases from J, the gap between germline ends came to 7 bases. The CDR3 is 12 residues long. The germline gives CDR1 MDHEN, CDR2 SYDVKM. The CDR3 DNA is TGTGCCAGCAGCCGCCGGAATCAGCCCCAGCATTTT. It translates to CASSRRNQPQHF.

The chain couples TRBV5-1 to TRBJ2-1; D ambiguous. V lost 4 bases to trimming and J lost 0 bases, with 11 bases between them. CDR3 length: 15 amino acids. Looked up from germline, CDR1 is SGHRS and CDR2 is YFSETQ. The CDR3 loop reads CASSQTTDSYNEQFF. The CDR3 DNA follows: TGCGCCAGCAGCCAAACGACTGACTCCTACAATGAGCAGTTCTTC.

The gene calls are TRBV4-1 and TRBJ2-1, with TRBD2 matching over 12 bases. V lost 0 bases and J lost 5; bases outside the gene matches: 5. There are 17 residues in the CDR3. Per germline, CDR1 MGHRA and CDR2 YSYEKL. The CDR3 nucleotides read TGCGCCAGCAGCCAAGAGGTACTAGCGGGGGGCAACAATGAGCAGTTCTTC. Translating it yields CASSQEVLAGGNNEQFF.

CDR3 amino acids: CASSPSQGRLEGNNEQFF. The DNA of the CDR3 is TGCGCCAGCAGCCCCTCCCAGGGACGTTTGGAGGGGAACAATGAGCAGTTCTTC. The gene calls are TRBV4-1 and TRBJ2-1; possible D gene TRBD2, 6 bases. The CDR3 runs 18 residues. Trimming shortened V by 4 bases and J by 5 bases, and 24 bases separated the two germline ends. CDR1 and CDR2 from the germline V gene are MGHRA and YSYEKL.

This chain links TRBV29-1 with TRBJ2-7; D gene ambiguous. V was shortened by 5 bases and J by 0 bases, with 11 bases between the two germline ends. This CDR3 is 13 amino acids long. The germline CDR1 and CDR2 sequences are SQVTM and ANQGSEA. Written as DNA, the CDR3 is TGCAGCGTTTACACCCCGCCCTCCTACGAGCAGTACTTC. Translated, it gives CSVYTPPSYEQYF.

V gene TRBV30 combines with J gene TRBJ2-3; the D gene is possibly TRBD1 (6 bases). The V gene lost 4 bases and the J gene lost 6 bases, with 11 bases spanning the gap. CDR1 GTSNPN and CDR2 SVGIG come from the germline V gene (reference sequence). The CDR3 totals 12 residues. In DNA form, the CDR3 reads TGTGCCTGGAACAGGGAGTGGGATACGCAGTATTTT. As protein: CAWNREWDTQYF. The entire variable domain, with the rest obtained from reference TRBV30 and TRBJ2-3, is as follows: SQTIHQWPATLVQPVGSPLSLECTVEGTSNPNLYWYRQAAGRGLQLLFYSVGIGQISSEVPQNLSASRPQDRQFILSSKKLLLSDSGFYLCAWNREWDTQYFGPGTRLTVL.

V and J are TRBV2 and TRBJ1-6; possible D gene TRBD1, 6 bases. The CDR3 consists of 13 residues. CDR1 and CDR2 from the germline V gene are SNHLY and FYNNEI. Trimming took off 5 bases at V and 10 bases at J, with 12 bases between the two ends. CDR3 DNA sequence: TGTGCCAGCAGTTTCGACAGGCGCTCACCCCTCCACTTT. Translated, it gives CASSFDRRSPLHF.

The genes are TRBV2 and TRBJ1-4, with D possibly TRBD1 on 5 matching bases. The CDR3 is 13 residues long. Germline V CDR1 and CDR2: SNHLY, FYNNEI. Trimming left V 7 bases short and J 8 bases short, with 14 bases between. CDR3 sequence: CASTGQGREKLFF. For the CDR3, the DNA is TGTGCCAGCACTGGACAAGGGAGGGAAAAACTGTTTTTT.

This rearrangement joins TRBV5-1 to TRBJ2-5; D is undetermined. This CDR3 region has 11 residues. The V gene lost 3 bases and the J gene lost 7 bases, with 7 bases spanning the gap. Germline V gene lookup returns CDR1 SGHRS and CDR2 YFSETQ. The CDR3 spells CASSSPGTQYF. DNA of the CDR3: TGCGCCAGCAGCTCCCCAGGGACCCAGTACTTC.

This chain joins TRBV5-8 and TRBJ2-1; TRBD1 is a possible D gene (5 bases). The V and J ends lost 0 bases and 2 bases respectively, with 9 bases between them. The CDR3 has 15 amino acids. Per germline, CDR1 SGHTS and CDR2 YDEGEE. CDR3 region: CASSLEGATYNEQFF. CDR3 sequence (DNA): TGTGCCAGCAGCTTGGAAGGGGCTACCTACAATGAGCAGTTCTTC.

This clone showed up just a few times. The rearrangement uses TRBV18 and TRBJ2-7; tentative D call: TRBD1 (6 bases). The CDR3 loop spans 15 amino acids. The germline V and J ends were trimmed by 3 bases and 4 bases, with 16 bases remaining between them. Germline V gene data show CDR1 as KGHSH and CDR2 as LQKENI. CDR3 DNA sequence: TGTGCCAGCTCACCCTTCGGCGGCAGGGGATACGAGCAGTACTTC. This encodes CASSPFGGRGYEQYF.

This rearrangement joins TRBV23-1 to TRBJ1-3, with 7 nucleotides matching TRBD1. TRBV23-1 is designated an ORF whose function remains uncertain. The CDR3 is 16 residues long. The V and J ends lost 10 bases and 2 bases, in that order; junction bases with no gene match: 14. The CDR3 loop reads CATRGTGDMAGNTIYF. For the CDR3, the DNA is TGCGCCACCAGAGGTACAGGGGACATGGCTGGAAACACCATATATTTT.

The chain is built from TRBV28 and TRBJ1-6, with 8 bases that match TRBD1. This CDR3 is 13 amino acids long. V shed 5 bases, J shed 13 bases, and the junction held 7 bases outside the gene matches. Per germline, CDR1 MDHEN and CDR2 SYDVKM. This CDR3 is CASSKGQARPLHF. DNA of the CDR3: TGTGCCAGCAGTAAGGGACAGGCGCGGCCCCTCCACTTT.

The chain combines TRBV5-4 with TRBJ2-3, with D possibly matching TRBD2 (6 bases). Germline CDR1 and CDR2: SGHNT and YYREEE (reference sequence). The CDR3 is made up of 14 amino acids. Trimming pared 4 bases from V and 5 bases from J, leaving 14 bases between. CDR3: CASSPGLGGDTQYF. For the CDR3, the DNA is TGTGCCAGCAGCCCTGGGCTGGGGGGAGATACGCAGTATTTT.

This clone was seen more than once but under ten times. The chain carries TRBV4-2 and TRBJ1-1, with a possible D match to TRBD1 (6 bases). The germline CDR1 and CDR2 sequences are LGHNA and YNFKEQ. Trimming took off 0 bases at V and 5 bases at J, with 16 bases between the two ends. The CDR3 sequence is 16 residues long. CDR3 sequence: CASSQDLRGERTEAFF. In DNA, the CDR3 is TGTGCCAGCAGCCAAGATCTCAGGGGAGAACGGACTGAAGCTTTCTTT.

The V and J genes are TRBV6-4 and TRBJ2-2, with D tentatively TRBD1 (6 bases). Germline CDR1 reads MRHNA; CDR2 reads SNTAGT. Trimming took 3 bases from V and 3 from J, leaving 17 bases between them. This CDR3 is 17 amino acids long. CDR3 DNA sequence: TGTGCCAGCAGTGAAGGGGTCTCGGACAGATACACCGGGGAGCTGTTTTTT. This codes for CASSEGVSDRYTGELFF.

The rearrangement uses TRBV6-5 and TRBJ2-7, with TRBD1 matching over 7 bases. The CDR3 has 12 residues. CDR1 MNHEY and CDR2 SVGAGI come from the germline V gene. J was trimmed by 3 bases and V by 9 bases; bases with no gene match: 5. The CDR3 sequence is CASQHRGYEQYF. Here the CDR3 DNA reads TGTGCCAGTCAACACAGGGGCTACGAGCAGTACTTC.

The chain carries TRBV9 and TRBJ2-3; D is unresolved. This CDR3 contains 15 residues. Trimming pared 0 bases from V and 3 bases from J, leaving 11 bases between. In germline, CDR1 is SGDLS, CDR2 YYNGEE. The CDR3 bases are TGTGCCAGCAGCGTAGCTACGGGTAGGACAGATACGCAGTATTTT. This gives the protein CASSVATGRTDTQYF.